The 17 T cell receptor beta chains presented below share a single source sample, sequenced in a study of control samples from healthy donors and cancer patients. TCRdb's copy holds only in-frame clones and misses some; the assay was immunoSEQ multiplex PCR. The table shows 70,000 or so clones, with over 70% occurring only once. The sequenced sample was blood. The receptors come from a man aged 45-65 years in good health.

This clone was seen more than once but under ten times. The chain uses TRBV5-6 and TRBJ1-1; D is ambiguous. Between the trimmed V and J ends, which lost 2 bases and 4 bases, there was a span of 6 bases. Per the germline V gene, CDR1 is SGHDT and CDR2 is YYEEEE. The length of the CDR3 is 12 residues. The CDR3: CASSFTGTEAFF. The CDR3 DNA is TGTGCCAGCAGCTTCACGGGCACTGAAGCTTTCTTT.

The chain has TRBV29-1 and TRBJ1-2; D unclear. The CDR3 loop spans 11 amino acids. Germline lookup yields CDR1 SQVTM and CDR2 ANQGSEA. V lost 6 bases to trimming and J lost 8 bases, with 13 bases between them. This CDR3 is CSVTGGSGYTF. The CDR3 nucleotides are TGCAGCGTGACCGGTGGTAGCGGCTACACCTTC.

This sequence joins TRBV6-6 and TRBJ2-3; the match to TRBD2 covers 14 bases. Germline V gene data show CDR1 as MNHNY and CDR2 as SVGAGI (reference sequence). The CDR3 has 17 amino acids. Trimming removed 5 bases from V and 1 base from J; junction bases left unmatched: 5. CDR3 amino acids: CASSRAGLAGGTDTQYF. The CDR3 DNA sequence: TGTGCCAGCAGTCGAGCGGGACTAGCGGGAGGCACAGATACGCAGTATTTT.

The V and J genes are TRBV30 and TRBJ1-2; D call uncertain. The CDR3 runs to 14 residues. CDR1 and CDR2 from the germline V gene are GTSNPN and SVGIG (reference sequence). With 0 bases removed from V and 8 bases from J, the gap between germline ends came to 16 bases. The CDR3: CAWSVQPGYKGYTF. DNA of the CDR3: TGTGCCTGGAGTGTCCAACCCGGGTATAAAGGCTACACCTTC.

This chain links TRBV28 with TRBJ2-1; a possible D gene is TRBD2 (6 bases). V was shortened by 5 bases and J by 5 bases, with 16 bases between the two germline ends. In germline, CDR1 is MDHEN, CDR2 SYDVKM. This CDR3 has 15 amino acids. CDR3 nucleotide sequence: TGTGCCAGCAGTCCGGACCCCCGCGGGGACAATGAGCAGTTCTTC. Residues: CASSPDPRGDNEQFF.

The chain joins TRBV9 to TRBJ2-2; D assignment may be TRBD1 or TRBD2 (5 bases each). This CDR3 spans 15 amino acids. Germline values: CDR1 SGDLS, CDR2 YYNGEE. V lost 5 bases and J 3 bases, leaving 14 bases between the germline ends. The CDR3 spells CASSFSGLDTGELFF. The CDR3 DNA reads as TGTGCCAGCAGTTTCTCGGGGCTAGACACCGGGGAGCTGTTTTTT.

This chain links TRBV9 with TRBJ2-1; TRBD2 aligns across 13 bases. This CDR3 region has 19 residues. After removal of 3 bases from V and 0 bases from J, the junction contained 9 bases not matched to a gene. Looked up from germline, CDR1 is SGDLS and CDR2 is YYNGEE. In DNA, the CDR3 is TGTGCCAGCAGCGCACCGGGACTAGCGGGACTGAGCTCCTACAATGAGCAGTTCTTC. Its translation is CASSAPGLAGLSSYNEQFF.

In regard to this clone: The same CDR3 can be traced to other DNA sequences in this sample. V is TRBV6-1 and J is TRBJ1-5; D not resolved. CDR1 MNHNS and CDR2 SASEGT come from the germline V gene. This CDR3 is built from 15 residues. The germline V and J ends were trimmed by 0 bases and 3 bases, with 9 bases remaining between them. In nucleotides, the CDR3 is TGTGCCAGCAGTGAAGCGGGCGGCTCCAATCAGCCCCAGCATTTT. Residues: CASSEAGGSNQPQHF.

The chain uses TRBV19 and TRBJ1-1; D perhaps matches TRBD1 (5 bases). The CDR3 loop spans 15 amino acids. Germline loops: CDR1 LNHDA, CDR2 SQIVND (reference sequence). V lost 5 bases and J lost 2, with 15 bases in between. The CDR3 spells CASSEGRRVNTEAFF. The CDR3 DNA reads TGTGCCAGTAGTGAGGGACGGCGGGTAAACACTGAAGCTTTCTTT. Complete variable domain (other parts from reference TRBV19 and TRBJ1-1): DGGITQSPKYLFRKEGQNVTLSCEQNLNHDAMYWYRQDPGQGLRLIYYSQIVNDFQKGDIAEGYSVSREKKESFPLTVTSAQKNPTAFYLCASSEGRRVNTEAFFGQGTRLTVV.

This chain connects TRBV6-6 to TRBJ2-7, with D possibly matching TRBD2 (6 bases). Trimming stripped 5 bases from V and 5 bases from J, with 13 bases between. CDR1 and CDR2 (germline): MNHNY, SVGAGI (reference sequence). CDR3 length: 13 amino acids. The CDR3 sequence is CASSRPGDNEQYF. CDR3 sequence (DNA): TGTGCCAGCAGTCGACCGGGAGACAACGAGCAGTACTTC.

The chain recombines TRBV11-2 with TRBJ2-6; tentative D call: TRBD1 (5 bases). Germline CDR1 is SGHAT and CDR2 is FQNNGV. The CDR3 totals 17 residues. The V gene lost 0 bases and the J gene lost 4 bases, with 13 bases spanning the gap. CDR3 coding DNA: TGTGCCAGCAGCTTAGATTCAGGGTTGTTAGGGGCCAACGTCCTGACTTTC. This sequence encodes CASSLDSGLLGANVLTF.

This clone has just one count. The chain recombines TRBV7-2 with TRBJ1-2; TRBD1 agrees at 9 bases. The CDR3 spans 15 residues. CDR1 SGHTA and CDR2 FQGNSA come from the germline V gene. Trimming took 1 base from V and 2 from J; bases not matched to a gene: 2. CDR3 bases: TGTGCCAGCAGCTTAGTGGGACAGGGAAACTATGGCTACACCTTC. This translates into CASSLVGQGNYGYTF.

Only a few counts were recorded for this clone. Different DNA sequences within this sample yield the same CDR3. CDR3 protein: CASSLLTNEKLFF. In DNA, the CDR3 is TGTGCCAGCAGCTTGTTGACTAATGAAAAACTGTTTTTT. V is TRBV5-5 and J is TRBJ1-4, with D uncertain. This CDR3 spans 13 amino acids. Germline CDR1 and CDR2: SGHKS and YYEKEE (reference sequence). V gave up 1 base and J gave up 2 bases, with 3 bases separating them.

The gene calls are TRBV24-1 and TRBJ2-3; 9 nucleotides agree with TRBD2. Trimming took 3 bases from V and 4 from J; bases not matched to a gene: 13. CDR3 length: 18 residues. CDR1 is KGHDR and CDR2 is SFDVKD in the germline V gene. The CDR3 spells CATSDAEGSSGRADTQYF. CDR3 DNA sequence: TGTGCCACCAGTGATGCCGAGGGGAGTAGCGGGAGAGCAGATACGCAGTATTTT.

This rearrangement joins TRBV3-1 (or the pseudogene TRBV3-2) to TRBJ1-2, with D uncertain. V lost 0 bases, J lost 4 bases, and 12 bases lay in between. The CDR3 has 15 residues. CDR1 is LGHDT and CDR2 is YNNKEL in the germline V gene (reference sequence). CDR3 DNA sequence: TGTGCCAGCAGCCAAGATACGAGGCGACTCTATGGCTACACCTTC. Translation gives CASSQDTRRLYGYTF.

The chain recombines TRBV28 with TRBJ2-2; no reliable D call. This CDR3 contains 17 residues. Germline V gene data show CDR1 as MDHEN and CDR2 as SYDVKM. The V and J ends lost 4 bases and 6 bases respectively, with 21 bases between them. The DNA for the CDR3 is TGTGCCAGCAGTTCTTATCAATCCCCCTCCGCGGCCGGGGAGCTGTTTTTT. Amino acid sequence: CASSSYQSPSAAGELFF.

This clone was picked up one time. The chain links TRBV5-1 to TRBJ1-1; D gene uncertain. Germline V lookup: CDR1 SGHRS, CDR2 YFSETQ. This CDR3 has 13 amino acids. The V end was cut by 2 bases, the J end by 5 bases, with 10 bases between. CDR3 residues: CASSLDTGTEAFF. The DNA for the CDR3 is TGCGCCAGCAGCTTAGATACGGGGACTGAAGCTTTCTTT. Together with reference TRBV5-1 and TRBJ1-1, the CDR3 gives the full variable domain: KAGVTQTPRYLIKTRGQQVTLSCSPISGHRSVSWYQQTPGQGLQFLFEYFSETQRNKGNFPGRFSGRQFSNSRSEMNVSTLELGDSALYLCASSLDTGTEAFFGQGTRLTVV.